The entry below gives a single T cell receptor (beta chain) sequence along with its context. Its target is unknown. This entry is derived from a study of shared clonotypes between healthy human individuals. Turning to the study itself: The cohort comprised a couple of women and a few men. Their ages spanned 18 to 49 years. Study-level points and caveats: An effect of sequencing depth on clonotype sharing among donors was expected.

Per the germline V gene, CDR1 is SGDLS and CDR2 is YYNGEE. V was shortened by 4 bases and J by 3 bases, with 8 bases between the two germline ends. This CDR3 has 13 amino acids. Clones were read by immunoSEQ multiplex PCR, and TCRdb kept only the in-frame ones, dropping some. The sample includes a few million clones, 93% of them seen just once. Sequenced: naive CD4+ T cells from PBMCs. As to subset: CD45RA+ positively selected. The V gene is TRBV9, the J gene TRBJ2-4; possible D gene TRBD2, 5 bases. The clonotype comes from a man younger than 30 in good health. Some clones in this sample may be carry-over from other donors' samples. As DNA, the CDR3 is TGTGCCAGCAGCCCCCGGGACAAAAACATTCAGTACTTC. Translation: CASSPRDKNIQYF.